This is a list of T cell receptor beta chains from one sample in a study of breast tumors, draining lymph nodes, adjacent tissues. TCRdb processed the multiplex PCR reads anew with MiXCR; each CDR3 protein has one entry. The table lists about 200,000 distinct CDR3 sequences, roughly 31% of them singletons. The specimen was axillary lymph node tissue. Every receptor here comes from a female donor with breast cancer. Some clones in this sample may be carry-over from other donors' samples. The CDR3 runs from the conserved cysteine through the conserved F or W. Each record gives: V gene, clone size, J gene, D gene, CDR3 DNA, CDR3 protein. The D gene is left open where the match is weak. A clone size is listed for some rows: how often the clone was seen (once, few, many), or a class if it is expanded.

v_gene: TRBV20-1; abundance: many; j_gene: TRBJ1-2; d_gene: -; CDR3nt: TGCAGTGCTAGAGATCGGTGGCGGGGCTACTATGGCTACACCTTC; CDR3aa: CSARDRWRGYYGYTF
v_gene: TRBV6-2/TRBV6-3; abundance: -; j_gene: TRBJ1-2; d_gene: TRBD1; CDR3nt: TGTGCCAGCAGTTACCCCGGACAGGGGATGAAGGGCTGCACCTTC; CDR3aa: CASSYPGQGMKGCTF
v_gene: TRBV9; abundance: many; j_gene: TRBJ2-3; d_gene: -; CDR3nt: TGTGCCAGCAGCGTAGGACAGCGCACAGATACGCAGTATTTT; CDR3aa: CASSVGQRTDTQYF
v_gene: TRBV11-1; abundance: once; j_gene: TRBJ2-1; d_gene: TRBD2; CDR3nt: TGTGCCAGCAGCTTCGCGGGAGGGCCGGGAAATGAGCAGTTCTTC; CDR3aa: CASSFAGGPGNEQFF
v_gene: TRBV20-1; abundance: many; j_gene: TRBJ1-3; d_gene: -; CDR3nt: TGCAGTGCCTTGACAGTCTCTGGAAACACCATATATTTT; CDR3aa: CSALTVSGNTIYF
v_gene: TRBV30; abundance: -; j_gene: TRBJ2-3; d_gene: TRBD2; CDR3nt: TGTGCCTGGAGTGTATTAGCGGGGGGGCTGGATACGCAGTATTTT; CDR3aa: CAWSVLAGGLDTQYF
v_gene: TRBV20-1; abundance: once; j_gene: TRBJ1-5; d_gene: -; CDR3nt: TGCAGTGCTAGAGCTGGTGCAGGGGAAGCTCAGCCCCAGCATTTT; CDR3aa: CSARAGAGEAQPQHF
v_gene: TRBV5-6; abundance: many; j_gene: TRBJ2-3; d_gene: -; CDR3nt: TGTGCCAGCAGCCCTAGCCCGGGATCCAGCACAGATACGCAGTATTTT; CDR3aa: CASSPSPGSSTDTQYF
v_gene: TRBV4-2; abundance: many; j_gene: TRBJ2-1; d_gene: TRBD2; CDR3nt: TGTGCCAGCAGCCAAGCGCGGGGGGGCTCCTACAATGAGCAGTTCTTC; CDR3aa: CASSQARGGSYNEQFF
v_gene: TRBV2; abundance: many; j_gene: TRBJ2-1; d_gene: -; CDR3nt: TGTGCCAGCAGACCGGGACTGACTGATTACAATGAGCAGTTCTTC; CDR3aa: CASRPGLTDYNEQFF
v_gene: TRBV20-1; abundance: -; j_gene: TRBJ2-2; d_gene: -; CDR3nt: TGCAGTGCTTATTGGACTAACCGCCGCGGGGAGCTGTTTTTT; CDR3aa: CSAYWTNRRGELFF
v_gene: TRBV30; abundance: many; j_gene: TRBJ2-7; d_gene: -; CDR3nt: TGTGCCTGGAGTGTTTACGGAGGAGACGAGCAGTACTTC; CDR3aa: CAWSVYGGDEQYF
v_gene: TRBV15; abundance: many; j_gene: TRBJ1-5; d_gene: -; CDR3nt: TGTGCCACCAGCAGAGGTCGGCAGAACCATCAGCCCCAGCATTTT; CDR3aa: CATSRGRQNHQPQHF
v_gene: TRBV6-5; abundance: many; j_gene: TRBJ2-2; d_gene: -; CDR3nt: TGTGCCAGCAGTCCAACACAGGGAAGCGGGGAGCTGTTTTTT; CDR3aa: CASSPTQGSGELFF
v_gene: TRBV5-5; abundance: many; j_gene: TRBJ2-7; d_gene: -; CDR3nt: TGTGCCAGCAGCTCAAACAGAGGGTTTGAGCAGTACTTC; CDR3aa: CASSSNRGFEQYF
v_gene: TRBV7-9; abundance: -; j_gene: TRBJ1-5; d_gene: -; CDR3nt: TGTGCCAGCAGCTTAACTAGCGGGGTATCCGAGCATTTT; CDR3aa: CASSLTSGVSEHF
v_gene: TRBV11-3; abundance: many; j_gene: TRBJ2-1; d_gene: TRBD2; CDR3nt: TGTGCCAGCAGTCCCGGGACTAGACCCTACAATGAGCAGTTCTTC; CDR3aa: CASSPGTRPYNEQFF
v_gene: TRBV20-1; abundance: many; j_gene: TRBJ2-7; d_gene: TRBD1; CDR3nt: TGCAGTGCCCCGGACAGGGTAGAGGCCTACGAGCAGTACTTC; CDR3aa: CSAPDRVEAYEQYF
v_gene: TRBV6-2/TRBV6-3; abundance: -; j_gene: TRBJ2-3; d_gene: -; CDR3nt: TGTGCCAGCGACGTCGGACTTAGCACAGATACGCAGTATTTT; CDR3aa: CASDVGLSTDTQYF
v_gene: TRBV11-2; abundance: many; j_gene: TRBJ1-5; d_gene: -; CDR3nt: TGTGCCAGCAGCCCGATGATCGGACAGCCCCAGCATTTT; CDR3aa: CASSPMIGQPQHF
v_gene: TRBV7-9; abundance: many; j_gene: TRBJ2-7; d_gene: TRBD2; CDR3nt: TGTGCCAGCAGCTCTAGCGGGCGGGGATCCTACGAGCAGTACTTC; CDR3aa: CASSSSGRGSYEQYF
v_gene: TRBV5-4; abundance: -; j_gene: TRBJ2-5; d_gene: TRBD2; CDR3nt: TGTGCCACCCGGTCTAACGGGGCGGGTGGGGGGGAGACCCAGCACTTC; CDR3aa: CATRSNGAGGGETQHF
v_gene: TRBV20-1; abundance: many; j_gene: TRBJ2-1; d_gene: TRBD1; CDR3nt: TGCAGTGCTGTTGACAGGGTCAGGAACAATGAGCAGTTCTTC; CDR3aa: CSAVDRVRNNEQFF
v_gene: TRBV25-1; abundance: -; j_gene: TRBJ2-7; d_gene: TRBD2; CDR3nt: TGTGCCAGCAGCCCGGGACTAGAAGCGGTCGAGCAGTACTTC; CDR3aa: CASSPGLEAVEQYF
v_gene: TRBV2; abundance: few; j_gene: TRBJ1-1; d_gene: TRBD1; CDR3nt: TGTGCCAGCTACCGGGACAGGGGTAGTAGTAAGGCTTTCTTT; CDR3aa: CASYRDRGSSKAFF
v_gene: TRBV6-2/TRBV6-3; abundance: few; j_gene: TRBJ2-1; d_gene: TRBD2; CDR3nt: TGTGCCAGTCAGCTAGCGGGAGGTGGGTACAATGAGCAGTTCTTC; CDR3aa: CASQLAGGGYNEQFF
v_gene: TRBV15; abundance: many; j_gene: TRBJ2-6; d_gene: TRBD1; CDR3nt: TGTGCCACCAGCAGAGATCTCCGGACAGGATTCTCTGGGGCCAACGTCCTGACTTTC; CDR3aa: CATSRDLRTGFSGANVLTF
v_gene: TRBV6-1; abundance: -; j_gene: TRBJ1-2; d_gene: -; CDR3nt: TGTGCCAGCAGTGATAACTATGGCTGCACCTTC; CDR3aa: CASSDNYGCTF
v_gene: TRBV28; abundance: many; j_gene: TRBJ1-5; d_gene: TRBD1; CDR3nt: TGTGCCAGCAGTCGGACAGGGCTCAATCAGCCCCAGCATTTT; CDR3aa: CASSRTGLNQPQHF
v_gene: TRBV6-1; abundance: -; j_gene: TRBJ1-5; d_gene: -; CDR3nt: TGTGCCAGCAGTCGAGATGGGTCCCAGCATTTT; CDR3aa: CASSRDGSQHF
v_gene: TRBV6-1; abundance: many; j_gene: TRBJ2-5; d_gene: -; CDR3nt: TGTGCCAGCAGTCTAGACATTGAGACCCAGTACTTC; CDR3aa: CASSLDIETQYF